Here is one T cell receptor (beta chain) with its context. The antigen remains undetermined. This entry belongs to a study of cytomegalovirus exposure and HLA in healthy donors. Study-wide background: A subsequent analysis stated that the approximately 120 validation repertoires were run on the same platform as the approximately 610 first-cohort repertoires. Study-wide points: Published work reported that the classifier diagnosed cytomegalovirus status with high specificity and sensitivity. Rarity characterized most TCR sequences, yet some public TCRs appeared in many donors. Later, an analysis found that TCR clusters from the first cohort tended to co-occur in the 130 or so validation repertoires.

With 2 bases removed from V and 3 bases from J, the gap between germline ends came to 6 bases. The germline CDR1 and CDR2 sequences are SGHTS and YDEGEE. This CDR3 spans 12 amino acids. This table comes from immunoSEQ multiplex PCR, and its TCRdb copy is limited to in-frame clones, with some not included. This sample has more than 75,000 clones, with around 92% found just once. V is TRBV5-8 and J is TRBJ2-7; D uncertain. The TCR was taken from a man aged 18-30 years in good health and CMV-seronegative. Input material: PBMCs. CDR3 bases: TGTGCCAGCAGCTTACAGAGCTACGAGCAGTACTTC. Protein: CASSLQSYEQYF. Full variable domain (outside the CDR3, taken from reference TRBV5-8 and TRBJ2-7): EAGVTQSPTHLIKTRGQQATLRCSPISGHTSVYWYQQALGLGLQFLLWYDEGEERNRGNFPPRFSGRQFPNYSSELNVNALELEDSALYLCASSLQSYEQYFGPGTRLTVT.